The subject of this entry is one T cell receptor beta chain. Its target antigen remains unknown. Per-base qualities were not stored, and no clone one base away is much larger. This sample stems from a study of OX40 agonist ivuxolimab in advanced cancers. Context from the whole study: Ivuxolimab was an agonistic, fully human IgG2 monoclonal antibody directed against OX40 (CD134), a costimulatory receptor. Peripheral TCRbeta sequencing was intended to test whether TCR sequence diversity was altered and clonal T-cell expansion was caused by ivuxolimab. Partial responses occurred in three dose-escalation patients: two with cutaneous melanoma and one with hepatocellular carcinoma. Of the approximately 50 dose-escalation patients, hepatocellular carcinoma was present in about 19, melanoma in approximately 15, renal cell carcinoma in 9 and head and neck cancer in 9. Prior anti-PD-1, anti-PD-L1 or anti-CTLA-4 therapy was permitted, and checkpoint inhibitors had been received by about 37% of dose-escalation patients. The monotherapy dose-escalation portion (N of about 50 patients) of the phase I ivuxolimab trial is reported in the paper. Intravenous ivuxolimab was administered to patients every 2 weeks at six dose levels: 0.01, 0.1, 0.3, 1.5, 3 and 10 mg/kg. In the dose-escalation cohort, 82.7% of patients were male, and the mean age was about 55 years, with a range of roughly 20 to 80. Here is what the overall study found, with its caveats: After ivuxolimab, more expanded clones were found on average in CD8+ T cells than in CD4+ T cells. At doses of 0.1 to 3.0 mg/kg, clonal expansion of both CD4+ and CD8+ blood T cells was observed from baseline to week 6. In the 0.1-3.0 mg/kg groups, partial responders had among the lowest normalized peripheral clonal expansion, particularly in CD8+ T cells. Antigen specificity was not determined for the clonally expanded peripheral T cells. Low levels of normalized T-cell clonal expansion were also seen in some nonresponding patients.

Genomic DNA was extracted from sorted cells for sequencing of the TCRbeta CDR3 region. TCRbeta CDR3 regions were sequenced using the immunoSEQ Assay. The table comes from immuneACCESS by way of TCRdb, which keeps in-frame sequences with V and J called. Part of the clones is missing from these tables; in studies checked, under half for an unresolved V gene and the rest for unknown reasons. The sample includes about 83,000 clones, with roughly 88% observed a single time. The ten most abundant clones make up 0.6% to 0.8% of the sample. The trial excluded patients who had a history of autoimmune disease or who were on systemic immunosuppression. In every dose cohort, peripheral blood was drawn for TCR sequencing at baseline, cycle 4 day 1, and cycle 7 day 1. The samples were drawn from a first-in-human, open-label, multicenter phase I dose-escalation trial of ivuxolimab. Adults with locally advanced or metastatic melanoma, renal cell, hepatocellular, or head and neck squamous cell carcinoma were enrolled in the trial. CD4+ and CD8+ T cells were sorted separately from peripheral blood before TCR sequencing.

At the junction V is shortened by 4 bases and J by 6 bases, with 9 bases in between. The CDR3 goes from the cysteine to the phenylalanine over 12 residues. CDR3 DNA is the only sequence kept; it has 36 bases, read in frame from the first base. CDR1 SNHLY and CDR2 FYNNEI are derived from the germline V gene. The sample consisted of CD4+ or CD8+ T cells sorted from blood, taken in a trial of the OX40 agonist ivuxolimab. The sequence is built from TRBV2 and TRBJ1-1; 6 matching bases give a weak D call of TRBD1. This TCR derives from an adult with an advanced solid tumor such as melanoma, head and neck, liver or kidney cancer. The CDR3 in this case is CASSVRGAEAFF. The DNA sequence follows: TGTGCCAGCAGTGTCAGGGGAGCTGAAGCTTTCTTT.